This TCR beta chain was profiled in a study of blood T cell repertoires in COVID-19 (TCRdb year 2020). About the full investigation: The collaborator samples originated in the United States, Italy and Spain and spanned the acute and convalescent phases of COVID-19. The prospective study material was composed of cDNA or gDNA derived from T cells, B-cell-depleted T cells, or PBMCs. Deeply sampled blood TCRbeta repertoires from subjects exposed to, actively infected with, or recovered from COVID-19 were included in the dataset. The repertoires were released in a freely available public database intended as a resource for research on the immune response to SARS-CoV-2. The samples were drawn from two sources: the first 160 participants of the ongoing ImmuneRACE study, and some 1,300 subjects contributed by 6 global collaborators. Sample metadata almost always included a de-identified subject ID, COVID-19 status, age in years and sex. Where available, HLA class I and class II types were obtained from metadata supplied by the sample provider rather than from assay-based typing. Study-wide conclusions, independent of this receptor: The amount of clinical and demographic metadata varied by source and participant and was provided uncurated.

TCRbeta CDR3 regions were amplified from genomic DNA by means of the immunoSEQ Assay, a bias-controlled multiplex PCR. On the study's bioinformatics: The number of nucleated cells in each sample was estimated by amplification of reference gene primers within the assay. To quantify the absolute abundance of each unique TCRbeta CDR3 rearrangement, sequence reads were collapsed and filtered. Productive Simpson clonality was computed per sample as the square root of Simpson's diversity index over productive rearrangements. Here the immuneACCESS table is served through TCRdb, limited to in-frame sequences with V and J called. Missing clones are a known gap in these copies; in checked studies unresolved V genes cover under half, and the rest lacks a known reason. V, J and clone size are those of that table, while D and trimming were read from the DNA. This sample gives 100,000 to 150,000 clones in total; approximately 89% of them show up just once. The ten largest make up less than 3.5% of the sample.

One collaborating source in Seattle enrolled patients during active infection and followed them longitudinally through the course of disease. Whole blood was collected in K2EDTA tubes by collaborating institutions according to the institutions' own protocols. Collaborator samples were shipped for TCRbeta analysis as frozen whole blood, isolated PBMCs, or DNA extracted from either sample type. Worth noting for this clone: Its recognized antigen is unknown. No base-level quality is on record; no much larger clone is a single base apart.

The CDR3, from cysteine to phenylalanine, totals 16 residues. Only the CDR3 portion is preserved as DNA: 48 bases, with reading frame beginning at the first base. From the germline V gene, CDR1 is SGDLS and CDR2 is YYNGEE. V has 3 bases trimmed and J has 9 bases trimmed; junction bases matching no gene number 10. The chain employs TRBV9 and TRBJ2-1, with TRBD2 matching 12 junction bases. The specimen was peripheral blood. This TCR came from a woman of 80 years or more with COVID-19, enrolled during active disease. The DNA sequence is TGTGCCAGCAGCGCAATAGGGACTAGCGGGTCGCTTGAGCAGTTCTTC. Protein translation: CASSAIGTSGSLEQFF.